What follows describes a single T cell receptor beta chain. The CDR3 is 18 residues long. V lost 0 bases to trimming and J lost 4 bases, with 22 bases between them. Germline CDR1 reads SGHNT; CDR2 reads YYREEE (reference sequence). Only in-frame clones appear in the TCRdb table, and some are missing; sequencing was by immunoSEQ multiplex PCR. Among under 300,000 clones listed, roughly 86% were seen once. This record belongs to a study of blood T cell repertoires in COVID-19. Sequencing input: PBMCs or T cells enriched from blood (not recorded which). The chain carries TRBV5-4 and TRBJ1-2; D not resolved. The sequence was collected from a woman in her 30s who had recovered from COVID-19. CDR3 coding DNA: TGTGCCAGCAGCTTGGAAGGCTTGATGGCAGCGCAACTCTATGGCTACACCTTC. This codes for CASSLEGLMAAQLYGYTF.